In this sample, the clone carrying this TCR beta chain turned up a few times. This entry is derived from a study of blood T cell repertoires in COVID-19. The length of the CDR3 is 17 residues. Losses at the gene ends were 5 bases for V and 0 bases for J; bases not matched to a gene: 12. CDR1 is MDHEN, CDR2 SYDVKM, per germline. Original data processing: Estimates of nucleated cell counts were drawn from the amplification of reference gene primers. The data were produced by immunoSEQ multiplex PCR, yet TCRdb's version contains in-frame clones alone and is incomplete. V, J and clone size were drawn from that table, and D and trimming were deduced from the DNA. The sample has around 220,000 clones, roughly 90% seen once.

V and J are TRBV28 and TRBJ1-2; 7 nucleotides match TRBD1. Sequences were obtained from peripheral blood. The sequence was collected from a man aged 40-49 years with active or convalescent COVID-19. Written as DNA, the CDR3 is TGTGCCAGCAGTGCCCACAGGGGCGCTCCGCCTAACTATGGCTACACCTTC. It is translated as CASSAHRGAPPNYGYTF.